The rows below give T cell receptor beta chains drawn from one sample of a study of cytomegalovirus exposure and HLA in healthy donors. Generated by immunoSEQ multiplex PCR, the TCRdb table keeps only in-frame clones and is missing some. This sample carries 71,000 or so clones, roughly 93% of them seen once, and the ten largest clones take more than 1%. The sequenced sample was PBMCs. All receptors derive from a woman aged 18 to 35 in good health and CMV-seronegative. CDR3s include the opening cysteine and the closing phenylalanine or tryptophan. The D gene is left open where the match is weak. Only part of the rows carry a size: once, few, many, or a class if the clone is expanded.

abundance	v_gene	d_gene	j_gene	CDR3aa	CDR3nt
once	TRBV10-2	-	TRBJ2-7	CASSEPGTGAYEQYF	TGCGCCAGCAGTGAGCCCGGGACGGGAGCCTACGAGCAGTACTTC
-	TRBV9	TRBD1	TRBJ1-4	CASSVAGTGSEKLFF	TGTGCCAGCAGCGTGGCCGGGACAGGGAGTGAAAAACTGTTTTTT
-	TRBV4-1	-	TRBJ2-7	CAVGTAEGSYEQYF	TGCGCCGTCGGGACGGCGGAGGGTTCCTACGAGCAGTACTTC
-	TRBV29-1	-	TRBJ1-1	CSTGHMNTEAFF	TGCAGCACCGGACACATGAACACTGAAGCTTTCTTT
-	TRBV10-1	TRBD2	TRBJ2-5	CASSEGLAGTQETQYF	TGCGCCAGCAGTGAGGGACTAGCGGGGACCCAAGAGACCCAGTACTTC
-	TRBV19	-	TRBJ1-1	CASGSGTEAFF	TGTGCCAGTGGGTCGGGGACTGAAGCTTTCTTT
-	TRBV19	TRBD2	TRBJ2-2	CASSTGLAGGRSTGELFF	TGTGCCAGTAGTACGGGACTAGCGGGAGGGCGGAGCACCGGGGAGCTGTTTTTT
-	TRBV28	-	TRBJ1-2	CASTAQNYGYTF	TGTGCCAGCACTGCACAAAACTATGGCTACACCTTC
-	TRBV4-3	-	TRBJ1-5	CASSQGLEDSNQPQHF	TGCGCCAGCAGCCAAGGACTGGAGGATAGCAATCAGCCCCAGCATTTT
-	TRBV6-6	-	TRBJ2-1	CASSYVRDEQFF	TGTGCCAGCAGTTACGTGCGGGATGAGCAGTTCTTC
-	TRBV29-1	TRBD1	TRBJ2-3	CSASPLPPGQGKDTQYF	TGCAGCGCCTCGCCCCTCCCCCCGGGACAGGGGAAGGATACGCAGTATTTT
-	TRBV9	-	TRBJ2-1	CASSVGSGSSYNEQFF	TGTGCCAGCAGCGTAGGATCGGGGAGCTCCTACAATGAGCAGTTCTTC